The next 26 T cell receptor beta chains were all read from a single sample in a study of T cells after yellow fever vaccination. TCRdb reprocessed the 5' RACE reads via MiXCR and lists one record per CDR3 protein. Counted here are some 500,000 distinct CDR3 sequences, about 14% occurring once; the ten biggest clones make up over 11%. The input for sequencing was PBMCs, taken on the day of the yellow fever booster vaccination. Receptor source: a young man who received the YFV17D yellow fever vaccine.

This chain links TRBV20-1 with TRBJ2-3; D is unresolved. The CDR3 has 13 amino acids. V shed 1 base and J shed 0 bases, with 5 bases lying between them. Germline V gives CDR1 DFQATT, CDR2 SNEGSKA (reference sequence). CDR3 sequence (DNA): TGCAGTGCTAGAGCAGACAGCACAGATACGCAGTATTTT. This gives the protein CSARADSTDTQYF.

The gene calls are TRBV5-1 and TRBJ2-2; TRBD1 or TRBD2 may be the D gene (5 bases each). CDR3 length: 17 residues. Germline values: CDR1 SGHRS, CDR2 YFSETQ. Trimming shortened V by 0 bases and J by 1 base, and 13 bases separated the two germline ends. This CDR3 is CASSLVPQGENTGELFF. CDR3 DNA: TGCGCCAGCAGCTTGGTCCCCCAGGGAGAGAACACCGGGGAGCTGTTTTTT. Using reference TRBV5-1 and TRBJ2-2 for the parts outside the CDR3, the full variable domain is KAGVTQTPRYLIKTRGQQVTLSCSPISGHRSVSWYQQTPGQGLQFLFEYFSETQRNKGNFPGRFSGRQFSNSRSEMNVSTLELGDSALYLCASSLVPQGENTGELFFGEGSRLTVL.

This clonotype was seen many times. The V call is TRBV5-1, the J call TRBJ2-3; 7 bases agree with TRBD1. The CDR3 is made up of 16 amino acids. V lost 2 bases to trimming and J lost 0 bases; unmatched junction nucleotides: 6. From germline, CDR1 is SGHRS and CDR2 YFSETQ. This CDR3 reads CASSFLDRKSTDTQYF. In nucleotides, the CDR3 is TGCGCCAGCAGCTTCCTGGACAGGAAAAGCACAGATACGCAGTATTTT.

To note about this clonotype: This likely comes from a read error, as the CDR3 has no conserved phenylalanine or tryptophan at its end. Because the CDR3's place on the DNA is in doubt, the DNA is left out and the CDR3 is given as listed by TCRdb. V usage is TRBV21-1 and J usage is TRBJ2-1; TRBD1 is the table's D call, not checked against the DNA. TRBV21-1 corresponds to a pseudogene. The CDR3 length is 8 residues, termini included. CDR3 sequence reads: CASSRQRS.

DNA for the CDR3: TGTGCCAGCTCACCCGATGGGGGGAACTACGAGCAGTACTTC. This codes for CASSPDGGNYEQYF. The chain carries TRBV18 and TRBJ2-7, with D possibly being TRBD2 (6 bases). Trimming took off 3 bases at V and 3 bases at J, with 12 bases between the two ends. This CDR3 has 14 residues. Germline V gene lookup returns CDR1 KGHSH and CDR2 LQKENI.

This sequence joins TRBV7-2 and TRBJ2-1; 7 bases map to TRBD1. Germline lookup yields CDR1 SGHTA and CDR2 FQGNSA. With V trimmed by 5 bases and J by 8 bases, 9 bases remained unmatched. The CDR3 covers 14 residues. DNA of the CDR3: TGTGCCAGCAGCACCTCCGGGACAGCCCATGAGCAGTTCTTC. Protein sequence: CASSTSGTAHEQFF.

The chain couples TRBV6-5 to TRBJ2-5, with D possibly TRBD2 on 5 matching bases. This CDR3 is built from 14 residues. Germline V gene data show CDR1 as MNHEY and CDR2 as SVGAGI. V was clipped by 0 bases and J by 5 bases, with 10 bases between them. This chain's CDR3 is CASSYSSSLETQYF. For the CDR3, the DNA is TGTGCCAGCAGTTACTCGTCTAGCTTGGAGACCCAGTACTTC.

The J gene is TRBJ2-7, the V gene TRBV7-2; D is undetermined. From germline, CDR1 is SGHTA and CDR2 FQGNSA. The CDR3 contains 16 residues. V lost 2 bases, J lost 1 base, and 15 bases lay in between. Here the CDR3 DNA reads TGTGCCAGCAGCTTATTCGGGCCCCCACGTTCCTACGAGCAGTACTTC. Its protein product is CASSLFGPPRSYEQYF. The variable domain in full, with the rest retrieved from reference TRBV7-2 and TRBJ2-7, is GAGVSQSPSNKVTEKGKDVELRCDPISGHTALYWYRQSLGQGLEFLIYFQGNSAPDKSGLPSDRFSAERTGGSVSTLTIQRTQQEDSAVYLCASSLFGPPRSYEQYFGPGTRLTVT.

CDR3 amino acids: CASSVGGGSPQYF. For the CDR3, the DNA is TGTGCCAGCAGCGTAGGCGGTGGGTCGCCCCAGTACTTC. The chain has TRBV9 and TRBJ2-5, with D unclear. This CDR3 spans 13 amino acids. Deletions cut 0 bases from V and 9 bases from J, with 12 bases between. Looked up from germline, CDR1 is SGDLS and CDR2 is YYNGEE.

This clonotype showed up just once. The chain links TRBV2 to TRBJ2-5; D unclear. This CDR3 contains 14 residues. Trimming left V 6 bases short and J 0 bases short, with 11 bases between. Germline V gene data show CDR1 as SNHLY and CDR2 as FYNNEI. The CDR3 coding sequence is TGTGCCAGCAGCGTCGACCGACACCAAGAGACCCAGTACTTC. It encodes CASSVDRHQETQYF.

Many counts were recorded for this clonotype. V gene TRBV7-2 combines with J gene TRBJ2-5, with 11 bases aligning to TRBD2. Losses at the gene ends were 3 bases for V and 7 bases for J; bases not matched to a gene: 10. Looked up from germline, CDR1 is SGHTA and CDR2 is FQGNSA. This CDR3 has 16 residues. The CDR3 region is CASSFHGTSGITTQYF. Here the CDR3 DNA reads TGTGCCAGCAGCTTTCACGGGACTAGCGGAATAACGACCCAGTACTTC. Looking up the rest from reference TRBV7-2 and TRBJ2-5 gives the full variable domain: GAGVSQSPSNKVTEKGKDVELRCDPISGHTALYWYRQSLGQGLEFLIYFQGNSAPDKSGLPSDRFSAERTGGSVSTLTIQRTQQEDSAVYLCASSFHGTSGITTQYFGPGTRLLVL.

CDR3 nucleotide sequence: TGTGCCAGCAGCCGCGAAACAGGGGCATGGGGTGGAGAGACCCAGTACTTC. This encodes CASSRETGAWGGETQYF. The chain joins TRBV7-2 to TRBJ2-5; the match to TRBD1 covers 7 bases. Unmatched junction bases numbered 16, after V lost 5 bases and J lost 4 bases. Germline V CDR1 and CDR2: SGHTA, FQGNSA. The CDR3 extends over 17 amino acids.

This clonotype was counted between two and nine times. This chain joins TRBV7-2 and TRBJ2-3; D remains unclear. V was cut by 4 bases and J by 6 bases, with 14 bases left in between. Germline V lookup: CDR1 SGHTA, CDR2 FQGNSA. The CDR3 is 14 amino acids. CDR3 sequence reads: CASSSGRAPDTQYF. In nucleotides, the CDR3 is TGTGCCAGCAGCTCGGGCCGGGCCCCGGATACGCAGTATTTT.

This clonotype was seen more than once but under ten times. V and J are TRBV28 and TRBJ2-6; 8 bases are a match to TRBD2. From germline, CDR1 is MDHEN and CDR2 SYDVKM. Trimming took 5 bases from V and 0 from J; bases not matched to a gene: 15. This CDR3 is built from 20 residues. CDR3 in amino acids: CASSPPGFSGTPSGANVLTF. DNA of the CDR3: TGTGCCAGCAGTCCCCCCGGGTTTAGCGGGACACCCTCTGGGGCCAACGTCCTGACTTTC.

In regard to this clonotype: The junction does not match germline at one end; this may be a read error. The chain employs TRBV27 and TRBJ2-1, with 9 bases lining up with TRBD1. This CDR3 region has 18 residues. The germline V gene encodes CDR1 MNHEY and CDR2 SMNVEV (reference sequence). The CDR3 DNA reads TGTGCCAGCAGTTTAGCCCTTCCGGGACAGGGCCCCTACAATGGGCAGTTCTTC. This gives the protein CASSLALPGQGPYNGQFF.

In its sample, this clonotype was seen a few times. The chain carries TRBV6-5 and TRBJ2-5; D is possibly TRBD2 (5 bases). Germline V gene sequence: CDR1 MNHEY, CDR2 SVGAGI. This CDR3 is 15 amino acids long. V shed 0 bases and J shed 0 bases, with 8 bases lying between them. CDR3 nucleotide sequence: TGTGCCAGCAGTTACTCGACGGGGAACCAAGAGACCCAGTACTTC. Translation gives CASSYSTGNQETQYF.

This clonotype has ten or more counts. The V gene is TRBV7-2, the J gene TRBJ2-5; no reliable D call. This CDR3 spans 12 amino acids. Per the germline V gene, CDR1 is SGHTA and CDR2 is FQGNSA. Trimming took 4 bases from V and 4 from J, leaving 7 bases between them. The CDR3 DNA sequence: TGTGCCAGCAGCTCGGAACGAGAGACCCAGTACTTC. Its protein product is CASSSERETQYF. Based on the CDR3 plus reference TRBV7-2 and TRBJ2-5, the full variable domain is GAGVSQSPSNKVTEKGKDVELRCDPISGHTALYWYRQSLGQGLEFLIYFQGNSAPDKSGLPSDRFSAERTGGSVSTLTIQRTQQEDSAVYLCASSSERETQYFGPGTRLLVL.

This chain uses TRBV7-9 with TRBJ2-5; D not resolved. The CDR3 has 16 amino acids. V gave up 5 bases and J gave up 2 bases, with 18 bases separating them. Germline V CDR1 and CDR2: SEHNR, FQNEAQ (reference sequence). The CDR3 DNA reads as TGTGCCAGCAGCCCGTCGGGTGGTGGGCATCAAGAGACCCAGTACTTC. Protein sequence: CASSPSGGGHQETQYF.

The chain has TRBV4-2 and TRBJ2-7; the D is unclear. Germline V lookup: CDR1 LGHNA, CDR2 YNFKEQ. CDR3 size: 16 residues. V gave up 0 bases and J gave up 6 bases, with 18 bases separating them. The CDR3 region has the DNA TGTGCCAGCAGCCAAGATACCGATCTGGTCCCCCGCGAGCAGTACTTC. It specifies CASSQDTDLVPREQYF.

This rearrangement joins TRBV4-2 to TRBJ2-1; D gene unclear. The V end lost 0 bases, the J end lost 7 bases, and 13 bases lay between the germline ends. In germline, CDR1 is LGHNA, CDR2 YNFKEQ. CDR3 length equals 15 residues. The CDR3 spells CASSQDRTEFNEQFF. For the CDR3, the DNA is TGTGCCAGCAGCCAAGACAGGACCGAATTTAATGAGCAGTTCTTC.

The rearrangement uses TRBV25-1 and TRBJ1-2; 11 nucleotides line up with TRBD1. Germline V gene sequence: CDR1 MGHDK, CDR2 SYGVNS. The CDR3 has 16 amino acids. The junction had 12 bases not matched to a gene; V was cut back by 6 bases and J by 6 bases. CDR3 amino acids: CASSLGIGTGGDGYTF. The DNA of the CDR3 is TGTGCCAGCAGCCTTGGCATAGGGACAGGGGGGGATGGCTACACCTTC.

The chain uses TRBV28 and TRBJ2-7, with 7 bases aligning to TRBD1. The germline V gene encodes CDR1 MDHEN and CDR2 SYDVKM. Trimming at V came to 4 bases and at J to 2 bases, leaving 8 bases not matched to a gene. The CDR3 runs 15 residues. The CDR3 DNA follows: TGTGCCAGCAGTTCCCCAGGGGGAGAACCCTACGAGCAGTACTTC. Translation gives CASSSPGGEPYEQYF.

This chain joins TRBV20-1 and TRBJ2-1; TRBD1 is a possible D gene (5 bases). The CDR3 is made up of 11 amino acids. The germline V gene has CDR1 DFQATT and CDR2 SNEGSKA (reference sequence). The germline V and J ends were trimmed by 8 bases and 6 bases, with 11 bases remaining between them. CDR3 region: CSSGLFNEQFF. CDR3 nucleotides: TGCAGTTCAGGGCTTTTCAATGAGCAGTTCTTC.

This clonotype was seen repeatedly, ten times or more. The chain carries TRBV12-3 or TRBV12-4 and TRBJ2-1; the D is unclear. With 2 bases removed from V and 6 bases from J, the gap between germline ends came to 5 bases. The CDR3 has 12 amino acids. The DNA for the CDR3 is TGTGCCAGCAGTTTAAGTCGCAATGAGCAGTTCTTC. It translates to CASSLSRNEQFF.

In its sample, this clonotype was seen many times. V usage is TRBV20-1 and J usage is TRBJ2-5; 8 bases map to TRBD1. CDR3 length: 12 amino acids. Germline trimming cut 3 bases from V and 5 bases from J; bases unmatched to any gene: 2. CDR1 and CDR2 (germline): DFQATT, SNEGSKA (reference sequence). The CDR3, as DNA: TGCAGTGCTAGGACAGGGGAGGAGACCCAGTACTTC. Its protein product is CSARTGEETQYF.

This clonotype was counted only a few times. The chain links TRBV29-1 to TRBJ2-7; perhaps TRBD2 as D (5 bases). Germline V CDR1 and CDR2: SQVTM, ANQGSEA. V shed 5 bases and J shed 1 base, with 12 bases lying between them. The length of the CDR3 is 13 residues. CDR3 DNA: TGCAGCGTTAAGACTGGGAGTTCCTACGAGCAGTACTTC. Amino acids: CSVKTGSSYEQYF.